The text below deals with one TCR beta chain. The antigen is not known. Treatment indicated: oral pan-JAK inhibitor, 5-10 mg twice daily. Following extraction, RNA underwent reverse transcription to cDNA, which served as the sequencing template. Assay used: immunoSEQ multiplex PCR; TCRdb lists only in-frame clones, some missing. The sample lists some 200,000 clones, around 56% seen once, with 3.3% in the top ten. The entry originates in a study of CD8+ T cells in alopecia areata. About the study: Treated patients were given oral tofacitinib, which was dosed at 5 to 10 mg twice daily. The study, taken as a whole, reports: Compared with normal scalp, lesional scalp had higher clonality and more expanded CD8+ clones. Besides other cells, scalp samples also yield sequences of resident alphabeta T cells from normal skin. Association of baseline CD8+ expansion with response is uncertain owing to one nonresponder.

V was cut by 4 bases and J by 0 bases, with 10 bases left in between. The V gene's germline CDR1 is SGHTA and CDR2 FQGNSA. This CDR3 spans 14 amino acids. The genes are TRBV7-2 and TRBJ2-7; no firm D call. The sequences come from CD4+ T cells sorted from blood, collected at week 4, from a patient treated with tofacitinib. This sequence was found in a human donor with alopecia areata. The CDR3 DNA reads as TGTGCCAGCAGCTCACCCGGAGCCTCCTACGAGCAGTACTTC. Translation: CASSSPGASYEQYF. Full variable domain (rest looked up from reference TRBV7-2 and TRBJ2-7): GAGVSQSPSNKVTEKGKDVELRCDPISGHTALYWYRQSLGQGLEFLIYFQGNSAPDKSGLPSDRFSAERTGGSVSTLTIQRTQQEDSAVYLCASSSPGASYEQYFGPGTRLTVT.